Each of the 20 T cell receptor beta chains below was sequenced from the same sample in a study of blood T cell repertoires in COVID-19. The repertoire was sequenced with immunoSEQ multiplex PCR; TCRdb's copy has only in-frame clones and lacks some. The data contain fewer than 500,000 clones, roughly nine tenths of them singletons. The sample comprised PBMCs or T cells enriched from blood (not recorded which). Receptors were obtained from a woman in her late teens or twenties who had recovered from COVID-19.

V usage is TRBV30 and J usage is TRBJ1-3; no firm D call. Per the germline V gene, CDR1 is GTSNPN and CDR2 is SVGIG (reference sequence). The CDR3 length is 12 residues. Trimming removed 1 base from V and 4 bases from J, with 5 bases in between. This CDR3 reads CAWSAQGNTIYF. CDR3 nucleotides: TGTGCCTGGAGTGCTCAGGGAAACACCATATATTTT.

The chain carries TRBV18 and TRBJ1-2; TRBD1 matches at 8 bases. CDR3 length: 13 amino acids. V trimming: 3 bases; J trimming: 5 bases; junction bases outside the gene matches: 2. Germline V gene sequence: CDR1 KGHSH, CDR2 LQKENI. The CDR3 DNA follows: TGTGCCAGCTCACCGGACAGGGTGTATGGCTACACCTTC. This encodes CASSPDRVYGYTF.

The CDR3 loop reads CASSYLAGTDTQYF. CDR3 nucleotide sequence: TGTGCCAGCAGTTACTTAGCGGGCACAGATACGCAGTATTTT. The chain joins TRBV6-6 to TRBJ2-3, with D tentatively TRBD2 (6 bases). Trimming shortened V by 1 base and J by 1 base, and 6 bases separated the two germline ends. CDR3 length: 14 amino acids. Germline CDR1 MNHNY, CDR2 SVGAGI (reference sequence).

The chain joins TRBV27 to TRBJ1-5; D perhaps matches TRBD1 (5 bases). Germline V lookup: CDR1 MNHEY, CDR2 SMNVEV (reference sequence). CDR3 length: 15 residues. The V and J ends lost 6 bases and 3 bases respectively, with 15 bases between them. The CDR3 sequence: CASSPRQSSNQPQHF. CDR3 DNA sequence: TGTGCCAGCAGCCCTCGACAGAGTTCCAATCAGCCCCAGCATTTT.

The chain joins TRBV29-1 to TRBJ2-1, with TRBD2 matching 9 bases. The CDR3 spans 15 residues. Looked up from germline, CDR1 is SQVTM and CDR2 is ANQGSEA. V shed 4 bases and J 4 bases; nucleotides not matched to a gene: 8. The CDR3 DNA reads TGCAGCGTTGTAGGGGCGGGGGGGAGATACAATGAGCAGTTCTTC. It is translated as CSVVGAGGRYNEQFF.

The chain is built from TRBV3-1 (or the pseudogene TRBV3-2) and TRBJ1-2; 7 nucleotides line up with TRBD1. Germline-derived CDR1 and CDR2 are LGHDT and YNNKEL (reference sequence). The junction had 9 bases not matched to a gene; V was cut back by 6 bases and J by 2 bases. This CDR3 is 15 amino acids long. The CDR3: CASRQGPLGNYGYTF. In DNA, the CDR3 is TGTGCCAGCAGACAGGGGCCGCTAGGGAACTATGGCTACACCTTC.

This rearrangement joins TRBV3-1 (or the pseudogene TRBV3-2) to TRBJ2-7, with 10 positions matching TRBD2. V lost 3 bases and J lost 3; bases outside the gene matches: 2. The CDR3 loop spans 14 amino acids. CDR1 and CDR2 (germline): LGHDT, YNNKEL (reference sequence). The CDR3 DNA sequence: TGTGCCAGCAGCCAGATAGCGGGGGGCTACGAGCAGTACTTC. Its protein product is CASSQIAGGYEQYF.

The chain employs TRBV2 and TRBJ2-7; 8 bases match TRBD1. After removal of 6 bases from V and 10 bases from J, the junction contained 5 bases not matched to a gene. Per the germline V gene, CDR1 is SNHLY and CDR2 is FYNNEI. The CDR3 runs to 11 residues. CDR3 DNA sequence: TGTGCCAGCAGGGGGACAGGAGATCAGTACTTC. This gives the protein CASRGTGDQYF.

The gene calls are TRBV28 and TRBJ1-2; D possibly corresponds to TRBD1 (5 bases). CDR1 is MDHEN, CDR2 SYDVKM, per germline. V was pared by 3 bases and J by 8 bases, with 13 bases between. There are 13 residues in the CDR3. This CDR3 reads CASSFGSWGGYTF. Here the CDR3 DNA reads TGTGCCAGCAGTTTCGGCTCCTGGGGCGGCTACACCTTC.

The chain has TRBV5-1 and TRBJ2-3, with 9 bases that match TRBD2. V lost 2 bases and J lost 1; bases outside the gene matches: 2. Germline assignment: CDR1 SGHRS and CDR2 YFSETQ. This CDR3 has 15 residues. The CDR3 DNA follows: TGCGCCAGCAGCTTAGCTAGCGGGGGCACAGATACGCAGTATTTT. As protein: CASSLASGGTDTQYF.

The chain uses TRBV28 and TRBJ1-1; 7 nucleotides line up with TRBD1. With 6 bases clipped from V and 5 bases from J, the junction kept 12 bases outside the gene matches. CDR3 length: 15 amino acids. Germline-derived CDR1 and CDR2 are MDHEN and SYDVKM. As DNA, the CDR3 is TGTGCCAGCAGCCCTCAGGGGGAAGGAGGGACTGAAGCTTTCTTT. Its translation: CASSPQGEGGTEAFF.

The gene calls are TRBV3-1 (or the pseudogene TRBV3-2) and TRBJ1-3; D is undetermined. The CDR3 sequence is 15 residues long. Germline CDR1 and CDR2: LGHDT and YNNKEL (reference sequence). The V gene lost 1 base and the J gene lost 3 bases, with 10 bases spanning the gap. The CDR3 nucleotides read TGTGCCAGCAGCCAAGGCCAGACTGATGGAAACACCATATATTTT. Its translation: CASSQGQTDGNTIYF.

Here the CDR3 reads CASRLRKEDGYTF. The CDR3 nucleotides are TGTGCCAGCAGACTCAGGAAGGAGGATGGCTACACCTTC. The J gene is TRBJ1-2, the V gene TRBV6-6, with no clear D. With 6 bases removed from V and 6 bases from J, the gap between germline ends came to 14 bases. CDR3 size: 13 residues. Germline V gives CDR1 MNHNY, CDR2 SVGAGI (reference sequence).

The chain links TRBV28 to TRBJ2-7, with 7 bases lining up with TRBD1. Trimming cost V 5 bases and J 3 bases; bases outside gene matches: 7. The CDR3 totals 14 residues. Germline lookup yields CDR1 MDHEN and CDR2 SYDVKM. This chain's CDR3 is CASSGTARIYEQYF. The CDR3 DNA is TGTGCCAGCAGTGGGACAGCGCGAATCTACGAGCAGTACTTC.

V usage is TRBV19 and J usage is TRBJ2-7; 8 bases are a match to TRBD2. Germline CDR1 reads LNHDA; CDR2 reads SQIVND (reference sequence). V shed 5 bases and J 3 bases; nucleotides not matched to a gene: 9. The CDR3 length is 15 residues. The CDR3 nucleotides are TGTGCCAGTAGTCGCCCCGGGGGGGCCGGCTACGAGCAGTACTTC. Translation: CASSRPGGAGYEQYF.

The chain employs TRBV10-3 and TRBJ2-3, with D possibly TRBD2 on 6 matching bases. From germline, CDR1 is ENHRY and CDR2 SYGVKD. V shed 4 bases and J shed 0 bases, with 14 bases lying between them. This CDR3 contains 16 residues. Written as DNA, the CDR3 is TGTGCCATCAGTGGGGGCTTTGGGACTAGCACAGATACGCAGTATTTT. Translated: CAISGGFGTSTDTQYF.

The rearrangement uses TRBV11-2 and TRBJ1-6; D is undetermined. Germline V gene lookup returns CDR1 SGHAT and CDR2 FQNNGV. CDR3 length: 15 residues. V was clipped by 6 bases and J by 4 bases, with 13 bases between them. Here the CDR3 DNA reads TGTGCCAGCAGGATAAGCGGGCAGTATAATTCACCCCTCCACTTT. Translating it yields CASRISGQYNSPLHF.

The chain joins TRBV6-5 to TRBJ1-1; D gene uncertain. The germline V and J ends were trimmed by 5 bases and 5 bases, with 18 bases remaining between them. The V gene's germline CDR1 is MNHEY and CDR2 SVGAGI. The CDR3 consists of 15 residues. CDR3 amino acids: CASSRPSGRGTEAFF. DNA for the CDR3: TGTGCCAGCAGTCGCCCTTCGGGTAGAGGGACTGAAGCTTTCTTT.

The chain carries TRBV6-5 and TRBJ2-3; D remains ambiguous. The CDR3 runs 14 residues. The germline V gene encodes CDR1 MNHEY and CDR2 SVGAGI. Trimming cost V 1 base and J 1 base, with 6 bases left between them. The CDR3 region has the DNA TGTGCCAGCAGTTACTTTCGGGGCACAGATACGCAGTATTTT. Translating it yields CASSYFRGTDTQYF.

This chain uses TRBV5-1 with TRBJ2-7, with 7 bases matching TRBD2. The CDR3 has 13 amino acids. The V and J ends lost 4 bases and 5 bases, in that order; junction bases with no gene match: 6. Looked up from germline, CDR1 is SGHRS and CDR2 is YFSETQ. CDR3 DNA: TGCGCCAGCAGCGGAGCGGGGCAGGACGAGCAGTACTTC. This gives the protein CASSGAGQDEQYF.